These T cell receptor beta chains were read from a single sample in a study of radiotherapy plus CTLA-4 blockade in lung cancer. The table came from immunoSEQ multiplex PCR; TCRdb's copy has only in-frame clones and leaves some out. The data show tens of thousands of clones, approximately 80% seen once. The source material was peripheral blood, sampled from a patient treated with radiotherapy plus ipilimumab. These receptors all come from a human donor with non-small cell lung cancer whose response to radiotherapy plus ipilimumab could not be evaluated. CDR3s include the opening cysteine and the closing phenylalanine or tryptophan. The order of the fields is clone size, V gene, D gene, J gene, CDR3 DNA, CDR3 protein. A D gene is named only where the DNA matches it firmly. Size is stated for part of the rows, as once, few or many counts, or as a class when the clone is expanded.

size: NA; V: TRBV5-8; D: TRBD1; J: TRBJ1-1; DNA: TGTGCCAGCAGCTCTATAGTGACAGGGGGCGTCACTGAAGCTTTCTTT; CDR3: CASSSIVTGGVTEAFF
size: NA; V: TRBV19; D: TRBD1; J: TRBJ1-2; DNA: TGTGCCAGTAGTATAGGGGGCCCAGGGGGCTATGGCTACACCTTC; CDR3: CASSIGGPGGYGYTF
size: NA; V: TRBV5-6; D: NA; J: TRBJ1-6; DNA: TGTGCCAGCAGCTTGATGACGGGAAATTCACCCCTCCACTTT; CDR3: CASSLMTGNSPLHF
size: NA; V: TRBV27; D: NA; J: TRBJ2-7; DNA: TGTGCCAGCAGTTTATCGGGAGGCAGATACGAGCAGTACTTC; CDR3: CASSLSGGRYEQYF
size: few; V: TRBV4-3; D: NA; J: TRBJ1-1; DNA: TGCGCCAGCAGCCTCGACAGGAACACTGAAGCTTTCTTT; CDR3: CASSLDRNTEAFF
size: NA; V: TRBV6-6; D: NA; J: TRBJ2-3; DNA: TGTGCCAGCAGTTCCACCGGGGCGGGGAGTACAGATACGCAGTATTTT; CDR3: CASSSTGAGSTDTQYF
size: NA; V: TRBV27; D: TRBD1; J: TRBJ1-5; DNA: TGTGCCAGCAGTTGCCGGGACAGGGCTGTTGGGAGCAATCAGCCCCAGCATTTT; CDR3: CASSCRDRAVGSNQPQHF
size: NA; V: TRBV6-1; D: TRBD1; J: TRBJ2-1; DNA: TGTGCCAGCACCCCTCGGACAGGGGGATATGAGCAGTTCTTC; CDR3: CASTPRTGGYEQFF
size: few; V: TRBV18; D: NA; J: TRBJ2-5; DNA: TGTGCCAGCTCACCATGGGGAGCGGAGACCCAGTACTTC; CDR3: CASSPWGAETQYF
size: NA; V: TRBV5-1; D: TRBD2; J: TRBJ2-5; DNA: TGCGCCAGCAGCTTGGATGCTAGCGGCCAAGAGACCCAGTACTTC; CDR3: CASSLDASGQETQYF
size: NA; V: TRBV18; D: TRBD1; J: TRBJ1-5; DNA: TGTGCCAGCTCACAAGGGACAGCTAGCAATCAGCCCCAGCATTTT; CDR3: CASSQGTASNQPQHF
size: NA; V: TRBV7-8; D: NA; J: TRBJ1-5; DNA: TGTGCCAGCAGCCCTCAGGGGTTCGGGAATCAGCCCCAGCATTTT; CDR3: CASSPQGFGNQPQHF
size: NA; V: TRBV11-2; D: NA; J: TRBJ2-1; DNA: TGTGCCAGCAGCTTAGAAGTGGGGGCCAACTCCTACAATGAGCAGTTCTTC; CDR3: CASSLEVGANSYNEQFF
size: NA; V: TRBV2; D: NA; J: TRBJ2-7; DNA: TGTGCCAGCACCCCGTTAGGGGGGGACTACGAGCAGTACTTC; CDR3: CASTPLGGDYEQYF
size: once; V: TRBV7-7; D: NA; J: TRBJ2-7; DNA: TGTGCTAGCAGCCTAGGGACATCCCCAACGTCCGAGCAGTACTTC; CDR3: CASSLGTSPTSEQYF
size: NA; V: TRBV6-1; D: TRBD1; J: TRBJ2-5; DNA: TGTGCCAGCAGTGAAAGGACAGGGTCTCGGACCCAGTACTTC; CDR3: CASSERTGSRTQYF
size: NA; V: TRBV27; D: TRBD1; J: TRBJ1-5; DNA: TGTGCCAGCAGTTCCCGGACAGGGGGGAACAATCAGCCCCAGCATTTT; CDR3: CASSSRTGGNNQPQHF
size: NA; V: TRBV15; D: NA; J: TRBJ1-5; DNA: TGTGCCACCAGCAGAGATCCTTCCTGGCCCCAGCATTTT; CDR3: CATSRDPSWPQHF
size: NA; V: TRBV6-1; D: TRBD1; J: TRBJ2-6; DNA: TGTGCCAGCAGTGCAGGGGGCGCTGGGGCCAACGTCCTGACTTTC; CDR3: CASSAGGAGANVLTF
size: NA; V: TRBV7-2; D: NA; J: TRBJ1-1; DNA: TGTGCCAGCAGCCCACAGATGAACACTGAAGCTTTCTTT; CDR3: CASSPQMNTEAFF
size: few; V: TRBV7-2; D: NA; J: TRBJ1-3; DNA: TGTGCCAGCAGTCCGGGGGACGGATCTGGAAACACCATATATTTT; CDR3: CASSPGDGSGNTIYF
size: NA; V: TRBV7-2; D: NA; J: TRBJ2-1; DNA: TGTGCCAGCAGCTCCCCCGGAGGACCGGTCGGTGAGCAGTTCTTC; CDR3: CASSSPGGPVGEQFF
size: NA; V: TRBV19; D: NA; J: TRBJ1-4; DNA: TGTGCCACTCTCCCGGGAGGGAGTGAAAAACTGTTTTTT; CDR3: CATLPGGSEKLFF
size: once; V: TRBV27; D: TRBD1; J: TRBJ2-7; DNA: TGTGCCAGCAGTCCAGGGACAGGGGGCGGGCAGTACTTC; CDR3: CASSPGTGGGQYF
size: once; V: TRBV27; D: NA; J: TRBJ2-7; DNA: TGTGCCAGCAGTTCCAGACAAGGTCTAAACGAGCAGTACTTC; CDR3: CASSSRQGLNEQYF
size: NA; V: TRBV7-9; D: TRBD2; J: TRBJ2-7; DNA: TGTGCCAGCAGCTTTCTAGCGGGAGTTTCATACGAGCAGTACTTC; CDR3: CASSFLAGVSYEQYF
size: NA; V: TRBV6-1; D: TRBD2; J: TRBJ2-7; DNA: TGTGCCAGCAGTAGTGGGGGGACTAGCGTCTACGAGCAGTACTTC; CDR3: CASSSGGTSVYEQYF
size: NA; V: TRBV28; D: NA; J: TRBJ2-7; DNA: TGTGCCAGCAGACAACCCGGCTATGGGGGCCACGAGCAGTACTTC; CDR3: CASRQPGYGGHEQYF
size: NA; V: TRBV6-5; D: NA; J: TRBJ1-5; DNA: TGTGCCAGCAGCCTGAACAGGGCAGGCAATCAGCCCCAGCATTTT; CDR3: CASSLNRAGNQPQHF
size: few; V: TRBV7-6; D: NA; J: TRBJ2-3; DNA: TGTGCCAGCAGCTTTACAACCCTCACAGATACGCAGTATTTT; CDR3: CASSFTTLTDTQYF
size: NA; V: TRBV2; D: TRBD2; J: TRBJ2-2; DNA: TGTGCCAGCAGTGTTGCGGGAGAGGGCGGGGAGCTGTTTTTT; CDR3: CASSVAGEGGELFF
size: NA; V: TRBV6-5; D: TRBD1; J: TRBJ2-5; DNA: TGTGCCAGCAGTTACTCGAACAGGGGGTACCAAGAGACCCAGTACTTC; CDR3: CASSYSNRGYQETQYF
size: NA; V: TRBV6-5; D: NA; J: TRBJ2-3; DNA: TGTGCCAGCAGGACTCCGGGGGGCCGAGATACGCAGTATTTT; CDR3: CASRTPGGRDTQYF
size: NA; V: TRBV29-1; D: TRBD2; J: TRBJ2-3; DNA: TGCAGCGTTGGGGGTAGCGGGGGGCCCTCAGATACGCAGTATTTT; CDR3: CSVGGSGGPSDTQYF
size: NA; V: TRBV15; D: NA; J: TRBJ2-2; DNA: TGTGCCACCAGCAGAGATATGTTTTTGTCCGGGGAGCTGTTTTTT; CDR3: CATSRDMFLSGELFF
size: NA; V: TRBV7-8; D: NA; J: TRBJ2-3; DNA: TGTGCCAGCAGCTTAGTGCCTAGAAGCACAGATACGCAGTATTTT; CDR3: CASSLVPRSTDTQYF
size: NA; V: TRBV18; D: TRBD1; J: TRBJ2-7; DNA: TGTGCCAGCTCATCGGGACAGGGGGTCTCCTACGAGCAGTACTTC; CDR3: CASSSGQGVSYEQYF
size: NA; V: TRBV4-2; D: NA; J: TRBJ2-7; DNA: TGTGCCAGCAGCCAAGATAATTTGTACGAGCAGTACTTC; CDR3: CASSQDNLYEQYF
size: NA; V: TRBV12-5; D: NA; J: TRBJ1-1; DNA: TGTGCTAGTGGCCTCAGATATACGCAAGCTTTCTTT; CDR3: CASGLRYTQAFF
size: NA; V: TRBV7-2; D: TRBD2; J: TRBJ2-3; DNA: TGTGCCAGCAGGGAGGGACTAGCGGGCACAGATACGCAGTATTTT; CDR3: CASREGLAGTDTQYF
size: NA; V: TRBV7-8; D: TRBD1; J: TRBJ2-7; DNA: TGTGCCAGCAGCTATAACCGGGACAGGGGCGAGATGACTAGCTACGAGCAGTACTTC; CDR3: CASSYNRDRGEMTSYEQYF
size: NA; V: TRBV5-1; D: TRBD1; J: TRBJ2-1; DNA: TGCGCCAGCAGCCATCACAGGGGCATCACCTACAATGAGCAGTTCTTC; CDR3: CASSHHRGITYNEQFF
size: NA; V: TRBV7-9; D: TRBD2; J: TRBJ2-3; DNA: TGTGCCAGCAGCCGGAGCGGGAGGGGACTGGCCCGCGATCTCGATACGCAGTATTTT; CDR3: CASSRSGRGLARDLDTQYF
size: NA; V: TRBV27; D: TRBD1; J: TRBJ1-2; DNA: TGTGCCAGCAGTTCCCTCAGGGGGCGGGATGGCTACACCTTC; CDR3: CASSSLRGRDGYTF
size: NA; V: TRBV4-3; D: NA; J: TRBJ1-2; DNA: TGCGCCAGCAGCCAAGAATCCACAGTGGGGAGTAACTATGGCTACACCTTC; CDR3: CASSQESTVGSNYGYTF
size: NA; V: TRBV9; D: NA; J: TRBJ1-2; DNA: TGTGCCAGCAGCGAACAGGGAGAGGGCTACACCTTC; CDR3: CASSEQGEGYTF
size: NA; V: TRBV6-5; D: NA; J: TRBJ1-1; DNA: TGTGCCAGTAACAGGGACCTTATAACTGAAGCTTTCTTT; CDR3: CASNRDLITEAFF
size: NA; V: TRBV9; D: TRBD2; J: TRBJ2-3; DNA: TGTGCCAGCAGCGATGAGACCCTTAGCGGGATACCAGATACGCAGTATTTT; CDR3: CASSDETLSGIPDTQYF
size: NA; V: TRBV7-3; D: TRBD1; J: TRBJ1-3; DNA: TGTGCCAGCAGCCCGGACAGGGTTGGAAACACCATATATTTT; CDR3: CASSPDRVGNTIYF
size: NA; V: TRBV28; D: NA; J: TRBJ2-7; DNA: TGTGCCAGCAGTTTAGAACAGGGCACCTACGAGCAGTACTTC; CDR3: CASSLEQGTYEQYF
size: once; V: TRBV7-2; D: TRBD2; J: TRBJ2-5; DNA: TGTGCCAGCAGCTTCGTAGCGGGAGGGCCGGAGACCCAGTACTTC; CDR3: CASSFVAGGPETQYF
size: NA; V: TRBV28; D: TRBD2; J: TRBJ2-7; DNA: TGTGCCACCGGTTACCTTGGGACTAGCGGGAATTACGAGCAGTACTTC; CDR3: CATGYLGTSGNYEQYF
size: NA; V: TRBV6-1; D: NA; J: TRBJ2-1; DNA: TGTGCCAGCAGTGGAAGGACTATCTCCATCTACAATGAGCAGTTCTTC; CDR3: CASSGRTISIYNEQFF
size: NA; V: TRBV21-1; D: NA; J: TRBJ2-7; DNA: TGTGCCAGCAGCGGATCCGGGACTAGCGGGAGCGGTCAGTACTTC; CDR3: CASSGSGTSGSGQYF
size: NA; V: TRBV5-6; D: TRBD2; J: TRBJ2-5; DNA: TGTGCCAGCAGCTTATGGGGGGGTAAGGGGACCCAGTACTTC; CDR3: CASSLWGGKGTQYF
size: NA; V: TRBV5-1; D: TRBD1; J: TRBJ1-3; DNA: TGCGCCAGCAGCCTACTCGGGACAGCTGGAAACACCATATATTTT; CDR3: CASSLLGTAGNTIYF
size: NA; V: TRBV19; D: TRBD2; J: TRBJ2-3; DNA: TGTGCCAGTAGTATAGTCGGGGGGACGCCAGATACGCAGTATTTT; CDR3: CASSIVGGTPDTQYF
size: few; V: TRBV6-6; D: NA; J: TRBJ1-2; DNA: TGTGCCAGCAGTACAGACCCAATTCATGGCTACACCTTC; CDR3: CASSTDPIHGYTF
size: NA; V: TRBV7-2; D: NA; J: TRBJ2-7; DNA: TGTGCCAGCAGCTTAGCCAGGGTAGACGAGCAGTACTTC; CDR3: CASSLARVDEQYF
size: NA; V: TRBV5-1; D: TRBD2; J: TRBJ2-3; DNA: TGCGCCAGCAGCTCCGGACTAGCGGGGGGTTCAGATACGCAGTATTTT; CDR3: CASSSGLAGGSDTQYF